These T cell receptor beta chains were read from a single sample in a study of cytomegalovirus exposure and HLA in healthy donors. Generated by immunoSEQ multiplex PCR, the TCRdb table keeps only in-frame clones and is missing some. The sample lists just over 150,000 clones, 75% to 90% occurring once. The sequencing sample was made of PBMCs. These receptor sequences come from a male donor in good health and CMV-seropositive. CDR3s include the opening cysteine and the closing phenylalanine or tryptophan. A D gene is named only where the DNA matches it firmly. The size field is filled for only some rows; it gives once, few, many or a size class.

v_gene	abundance	j_gene	d_gene	CDR3nt	CDR3aa
TRBV6-6	.	TRBJ2-1	.	TGTGCCAGCAGAAGTCCGGTACGCTCCTACAATGAGCAGTTCTTC	CASRSPVRSYNEQFF
TRBV27	.	TRBJ2-3	.	TGTGCCAGCGCACGGGGTTATAGCACAGATACGCAGTATTTT	CASARGYSTDTQYF
TRBV29-1	.	TRBJ2-7	TRBD1	TGCAGCGTTCGGACAGGGAGGACCTACGAGCAGTACTTC	CSVRTGRTYEQYF
TRBV9	few	TRBJ2-3	.	TGTGCCAGCAGCGTAGCGGTGCTCTCAGATACGCAGTATTTT	CASSVAVLSDTQYF
TRBV7-2	.	TRBJ2-7	TRBD1	TGTGCCAGCAGCGCCCTAGGGACCAGGGGGCTCTACGAGCAGTACTTC	CASSALGTRGLYEQYF
TRBV29-1	.	TRBJ2-3	.	TGCAGCGTTGATGAAACACAGATCACGGATACGCAGTATTTT	CSVDETQITDTQYF
TRBV9	few	TRBJ2-3	.	TGTGCCAGCAGCCCGGAAGCGACGAGCACAGATACGCAGTATTTT	CASSPEATSTDTQYF
TRBV28	.	TRBJ2-7	TRBD1	TGTGCCAGCAGACTGGCAGACAGGGCCTCCGAGCAGTACTTC	CASRLADRASEQYF
TRBV15	.	TRBJ2-3	TRBD1	TGTGCCACCAGCAGAACTCAGAGGGGGCGGACAGATACGCAGTATTTT	CATSRTQRGRTDTQYF
TRBV5-1	.	TRBJ1-1	.	TGCGCCAGCAGCTTGGCCGGGGGGGTGGCTTTCTTT	CASSLAGGVAFF
TRBV14	.	TRBJ2-1	.	TGTGCCAGCAGCCATGAGTGGAGCTCCTACAATGAGCAGTTCTTC	CASSHEWSSYNEQFF
TRBV5-4	.	TRBJ2-5	TRBD1	TGTGCCAGCAGCTTGAGCGGACAGGGCGGGGAGACCCAGTACTTC	CASSLSGQGGETQYF
TRBV5-1	.	TRBJ2-5	TRBD1	TGCGCCAGCAGCTTCGACAGGGGGGGAGAGACCCAGTACTTC	CASSFDRGGETQYF
TRBV7-9	.	TRBJ2-7	TRBD2	TGTTCCAGCAGCGCGACTAGCGGGAGAGCCGGACCCGCCTACGAGCAGTACTTC	CSSSATSGRAGPAYEQYF
TRBV7-9	.	TRBJ2-3	.	TGTGCCAGCAGCTTAGGGTCGCGCCCGTCCATAGATACGCAGTATTTT	CASSLGSRPSIDTQYF
TRBV9	.	TRBJ1-3	.	TGTGCCAGCAGCGTAGACGGGCAGGGGCGAAGGGCTGGAAACACCATATATTTT	CASSVDGQGRRAGNTIYF
TRBV5-1	.	TRBJ2-1	TRBD2	TGCGCCAGCGGACCGGGACTAGCGGGGCGGAATGAGCAGTTCTTC	CASGPGLAGRNEQFF
TRBV28	.	TRBJ2-2	TRBD2	TGTGCCAGCAATAGGGCGGGAGAAAGAGTCAGGGAGCTGTTTTTT	CASNRAGERVRELFF
TRBV7-2	.	TRBJ2-7	.	TGTGCCAGCAGCTCTAATTCCGAGCAGTACTTC	CASSSNSEQYF
TRBV28	few	TRBJ1-1	.	TGTGCCAGCAATGCACCCGGGCGGGGGTTGGCTTTCTTT	CASNAPGRGLAFF
TRBV7-9	.	TRBJ2-3	TRBD2	TGTGCCAGCAGCGAAAGGGGCGGGAGTCTAGATACGCAGTATTTT	CASSERGGSLDTQYF
TRBV6-1	few	TRBJ2-1	TRBD2	TGTGCCAGCAGTACTCTAGCGGACACCGGTGATGAGCAGTTCTTC	CASSTLADTGDEQFF
TRBV27	.	TRBJ2-1	.	TGTGCCAGCAGTCCCCAGGGCTTCAATGAGCAGTTCTTC	CASSPQGFNEQFF
TRBV7-6	few	TRBJ1-6	.	TGTGCCAGCAGCTTAGGTGGCTGGAGCTCCTATAATTCACCCCTCCACTTT	CASSLGGWSSYNSPLHF
TRBV5-5	.	TRBJ2-5	TRBD2	TGTGCCAGCAGCGGGGGGGGACTAGCGGGAGGGCCCCGAGAGACCCAGTACTTC	CASSGGGLAGGPRETQYF
TRBV6-1	.	TRBJ1-2	TRBD1	TGTGCCAGCAATTTTCAATCAGGGGGTAACTATGGCTACACCTTC	CASNFQSGGNYGYTF
TRBV5-1	.	TRBJ2-1	TRBD1	TGCGCCAGCAGCTTGGCTCCGGGGACAGGGGGCAATAATGAGCAGTTCTTC	CASSLAPGTGGNNEQFF
TRBV7-6	.	TRBJ1-2	.	TGTGCCAGCGCCGAAAGGGGTTCCGGCTACACCTTC	CASAERGSGYTF
TRBV19	.	TRBJ1-1	.	TGTGCCAGTACCCGGGACATAAAGGGGAACACTGAAGCTTTCTTT	CASTRDIKGNTEAFF
TRBV10-3	.	TRBJ2-7	TRBD1	TGTGCCATCAGTACAGGGGTTTACTCCTACGAGCAGTACTTC	CAISTGVYSYEQYF
TRBV7-2	.	TRBJ1-1	TRBD1	TGTGCCAGCAGTCGGGACAGGGACACTGAAGCTTTCTTT	CASSRDRDTEAFF
TRBV5-1	.	TRBJ2-3	.	TGCGCCAGCAGCTTGGTGGTCCTCGGGGGAGGTCCAGATACGCAGTATTTT	CASSLVVLGGGPDTQYF
TRBV7-9	.	TRBJ2-1	.	TGTGCCAGCAGCTTAACCAATGCGAATGAGCAGTTCTTC	CASSLTNANEQFF
TRBV11-2	.	TRBJ2-7	TRBD2	TGTGCCAGCAGCTTACGACTAGCGGATCCCTACGAGCAGTACTTC	CASSLRLADPYEQYF
TRBV6-5	.	TRBJ1-2	.	TGTGCCAGCAGCTACCTCAGCGACTATGGCTACACCTTC	CASSYLSDYGYTF
TRBV11-1	.	TRBJ2-7	TRBD1	TGTGCCAGCAGCTCCCACGGCCGATTGACAGGGAGCTCCTACGAGCAGTACTTC	CASSSHGRLTGSSYEQYF
TRBV14	.	TRBJ2-3	.	TGTGCCAGCAGCCAACTAAGCACAGATACGCAGTATTTT	CASSQLSTDTQYF
TRBV7-2	.	TRBJ2-3	TRBD2	TGTGCCAGCAGCTTTTATGAGCGGGATAAGTATTTT	CASSFYERDKYF
TRBV27	.	TRBJ1-4	.	TGTGCCAGCAGTTTGACGCAGGTGGCACCTGGAACTAATGAAAAACTGTTTTTT	CASSLTQVAPGTNEKLFF
TRBV5-1	.	TRBJ2-1	TRBD2	TGCGCCAGCAGCTTGGGACTAGCGGGAGGTTACAATGAGCAGTTCTTC	CASSLGLAGGYNEQFF
TRBV4-3	.	TRBJ2-5	TRBD2	TGCGCCAGCAGCCGCGGCTTTAGCGGGCTGGAGACCCAGTACTTC	CASSRGFSGLETQYF
TRBV7-9	.	TRBJ2-7	.	TGTGCCAGCAGCGCGATTGGACAAGTCCACGAGCAGTACTTC	CASSAIGQVHEQYF
TRBV6-5	.	TRBJ2-1	TRBD2	TGTGCCAGCAGCGACGGGACTAGCGGTTACAATGAGCAGTTCTTC	CASSDGTSGYNEQFF
TRBV28	.	TRBJ1-2	.	TGTGCCAGCAGGGATGGACAGTATGGCTACACCTTC	CASRDGQYGYTF
TRBV28	.	TRBJ1-2	TRBD1	TGTGCCAGCAGTGTAGGACAGGGAGTAATTCATGGCTACACCTTC	CASSVGQGVIHGYTF
TRBV5-1	.	TRBJ2-2	TRBD2	TGCGCCAGCAGCTTTCAGCGGGAGGGCCTTGACGGGGAGCTGTTTTTT	CASSFQREGLDGELFF